These T cell receptor beta chains were read from a single sample in a study of blood T cell repertoires in COVID-19. Assay: immunoSEQ multiplex PCR; the TCRdb copy retains only in-frame clones and omits some. The sample consists of 350,000 or so clones, around four fifths of them appearing once. The sequencing sample was made of peripheral blood. These receptors all stem from a man aged 30 to 45 with active or convalescent COVID-19. The CDR3 runs from the conserved cysteine through the conserved F or W. Fields, in order: J gene, clone size, V gene, D gene, CDR3 protein, CDR3 DNA. D genes are given only for firm matches. Expanded clones get a size class; other rows say once, few or many, or leave the size out.

TRBJ2-7 . TRBV5-4 TRBD1 CASSFVPRDRVAYEQYF TGTGCCAGCAGCTTTGTCCCCCGGGACAGGGTCGCCTACGAGCAGTACTTC
TRBJ2-7 once TRBV10-3 . CAIRPGAGPYEQYF TGTGCCATCAGGCCCGGGGCGGGACCTTACGAGCAGTACTTC
TRBJ2-7 . TRBV11-3 . CASSPPQTASYEQYF TGTGCCAGCAGCCCCCCCCAGACAGCATCCTACGAGCAGTACTTC
TRBJ2-7 . TRBV11-3 TRBD1 CASSLYRGRGSYEQYF TGTGCCAGCAGCTTATACAGGGGGCGAGGCTCCTACGAGCAGTACTTC
TRBJ1-1 . TRBV30 . CACMGGYTEAFF TGTGCCTGTATGGGGGGATACACTGAAGCTTTCTTT
TRBJ1-2 . TRBV28 TRBD1 CASSRGTVYGYTF TGTGCCAGCAGTAGGGGGACAGTCTATGGCTACACCTTC
TRBJ2-3 . TRBV5-1 TRBD2 CASSPLAGEPTDTQYF TGCGCCAGCAGCCCCCTAGCGGGAGAGCCCACAGATACGCAGTATTTT
TRBJ2-3 . TRBV5-1 TRBD1 CASRMTGADLDTQYF TGCGCCAGCAGGATGACAGGGGCGGATTTAGATACGCAGTATTTT
TRBJ1-2 . TRBV4-3 . CASSQEGLPPTYGYTF TGCGCCAGCAGCCAAGAGGGACTTCCACCAACCTATGGCTACACCTTC
TRBJ2-7 . TRBV7-2 . CASSLDYTDYEQYF TGTGCCAGCAGCTTAGACTACACCGACTACGAGCAGTACTTC
TRBJ2-2 . TRBV19 . CASSDRKANTGELFF TGTGCCAGTTCCGACAGGAAAGCGAACACCGGGGAGCTGTTTTTT
TRBJ2-7 . TRBV7-3 TRBD2 CASSLSGREVYEQYF TGTGCCAGCAGCTTATCCGGGCGGGAGGTTTACGAGCAGTACTTC
TRBJ2-7 once TRBV4-3 TRBD1 CASSQDLRGRGYEQYF TGCGCCAGCAGCCAAGATCTGAGGGGGCGCGGGTACGAGCAGTACTTC
TRBJ1-5 . TRBV6-1 . CASSEVADGLGPQHF TGTGCCAGCAGTGAAGTAGCGGACGGGTTAGGGCCCCAGCATTTT
TRBJ2-1 . TRBV2 TRBD2 CASSPDGGTYNEQFF TGTGCCAGCAGTCCTGACGGGGGGACCTACAATGAGCAGTTCTTC
TRBJ2-5 . TRBV9 TRBD2 CASTLSGGPPQETQYF TGTGCCAGCACCTTGAGCGGGGGGCCCCCCCAAGAGACCCAGTACTTC
TRBJ1-2 . TRBV25-1 TRBD1 CASSTTGSYGYTF TGTGCCAGCAGCACGACAGGGAGCTATGGCTACACCTTC
TRBJ2-2 . TRBV6-5 TRBD1 CASSLRTGVTGELFF TGTGCCAGCAGCCTGAGGACAGGGGTGACCGGGGAGCTGTTTTTT
TRBJ1-2 . TRBV6-2/TRBV6-3 . CASSDQLNRRYGYTF TGTGCCAGCAGCGATCAGCTCAACCGGAGGTATGGCTACACCTTC
TRBJ2-3 once TRBV7-8 . CASSLETGTDTQYF TGTGCCAGCAGCTTAGAAACGGGCACAGATACGCAGTATTTT
TRBJ2-1 . TRBV27 TRBD2 CATTSGPNNEQFF TGTGCCACGACTAGCGGGCCTAATAATGAGCAGTTCTTC
TRBJ2-7 once TRBV7-2 TRBD2 CASSRAGGSRRDEQYF TGTGCCAGCAGCAGGGCTGGCGGGAGTAGGCGGGACGAGCAGTACTTC
TRBJ2-1 . TRBV12-3/TRBV12-4 TRBD2 CASTSGLGNEQFF TGTGCCAGCACCTCGGGACTAGGCAATGAGCAGTTCTTC
TRBJ2-7 . TRBV28 . CASSLTSYEQYF TGTGCCAGCAGTTTAACTAGCTACGAGCAGTACTTC
TRBJ2-3 . TRBV6-5 . CASSYSFRVGDTQYF TGTGCCAGCAGTTACTCGTTCAGGGTAGGAGATACGCAGTATTTT
TRBJ1-2 . TRBV5-4 TRBD1 CASSAGQGGLSF TGTGCCAGCAGCGCTGGACAGGGCGGACTGTCCTTC
TRBJ2-2 . TRBV11-2 . CASSRLSPGELFF TGTGCCAGCAGCCGACTAAGCCCCGGGGAGCTGTTTTTT
TRBJ2-7 . TRBV18 TRBD2 CASSPGTSGSHEQYF TGTGCCAGCTCACCCGGGACTAGCGGGAGCCACGAGCAGTACTTC
TRBJ2-1 few TRBV5-6 TRBD2 CASSPGLAGGQSYNEQFF TGTGCCAGCAGCCCCGGACTAGCGGGGGGACAGTCCTACAATGAGCAGTTCTTC
TRBJ2-2 . TRBV7-3 . CASSFGDPAGELFF TGTGCCAGCAGCTTTGGAGACCCTGCCGGGGAGCTGTTTTTT
TRBJ2-2 . TRBV4-2 TRBD2 CASSPGLAGGPGTGELFF TGTGCCAGCAGCCCCGGACTAGCGGGAGGGCCTGGCACCGGGGAGCTGTTTTTT
TRBJ1-1 . TRBV7-9 . CASSLLRGTEAFF TGTGCCAGCAGCTTGCTCCGGGGGACTGAAGCTTTCTTT
TRBJ2-2 . TRBV7-2 TRBD2 CASSLAPSGTGELFF TGTGCCAGCAGCTTAGCGCCTAGCGGCACCGGGGAGCTGTTTTTT
TRBJ1-2 . TRBV7-9 . CASSPDWQGPNYGYTF TGTGCCAGCAGCCCCGACTGGCAGGGCCCTAACTATGGCTACACCTTC
TRBJ2-5 . TRBV7-2 . CASSLVLQETQYF TGTGCCAGCAGCTTAGTTCTACAAGAGACCCAGTACTTC
TRBJ1-5 . TRBV19 TRBD1 CASSTRDRDQPQHF TGTGCCAGTAGTACCCGGGACAGGGATCAGCCCCAGCATTTT